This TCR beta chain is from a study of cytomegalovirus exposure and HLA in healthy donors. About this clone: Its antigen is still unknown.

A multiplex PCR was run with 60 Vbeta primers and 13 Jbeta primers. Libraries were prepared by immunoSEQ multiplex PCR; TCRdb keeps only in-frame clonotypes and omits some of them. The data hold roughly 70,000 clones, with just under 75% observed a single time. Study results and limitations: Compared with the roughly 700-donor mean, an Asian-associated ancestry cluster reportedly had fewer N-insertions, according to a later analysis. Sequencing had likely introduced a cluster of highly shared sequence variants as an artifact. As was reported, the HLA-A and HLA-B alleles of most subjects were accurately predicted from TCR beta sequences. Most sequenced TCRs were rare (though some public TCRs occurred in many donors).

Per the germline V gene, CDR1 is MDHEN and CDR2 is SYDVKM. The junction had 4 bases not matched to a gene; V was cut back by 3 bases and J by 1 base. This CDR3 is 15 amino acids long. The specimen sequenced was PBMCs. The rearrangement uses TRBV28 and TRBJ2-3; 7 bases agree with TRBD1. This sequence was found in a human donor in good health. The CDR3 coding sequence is TGTGCCAGCAGTTTCCTTGGGACAGGCACAGATACGCAGTATTTT. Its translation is CASSFLGTGTDTQYF.